This TCR beta chain originates from a study of blood T cell repertoires in COVID-19. Study summary: The study drew acute and convalescent COVID-19 samples from the United States, Italy and Spain. The cDNA or gDNA used as material had been derived from T cells, B-cell-depleted T cells, or PBMCs.

Original processing notes: Estimation of nucleated cell counts was performed using reference gene primer amplification. Profiling relied on immunoSEQ multiplex PCR, and the TCRdb table lists in-frame clones only, not all of them. That table is the source of V, J and clone size, and D and trimming were worked out from the DNA. The sample carries about 440,000 clones, approximately 90% recorded once. The CDR3 is made up of 16 amino acids. The germline gives CDR1 KGHSH, CDR2 LQKENI. Trimming cost V 5 bases and J 0 bases, with 13 bases left between them. This clonotype originated in a woman in her 30s with acute or convalescent COVID-19. The sample taken for sequencing was peripheral blood. The chain couples TRBV18 to TRBJ1-4; tentatively, D is TRBD1 (6 bases). The CDR3 DNA reads as TGTGCCAGCTCATCAGGACAGATGACAACTAATGAAAAACTGTTTTTT. This codes for CASSSGQMTTNEKLFF.